These 7 T cell receptor beta chains originate from one sample sequenced in a study of cytomegalovirus exposure and HLA in healthy donors. The PCR had 60 Vbeta and 13 Jbeta primers. This table comes from immunoSEQ multiplex PCR, and its TCRdb copy is limited to in-frame clones, with some not included. The profile shows about 150,000 clones, 78% of them singletons. Specimen: PBMCs. These receptors all come from a woman in her thirties or forties in good health and CMV-seronegative.

The V call is TRBV11-1, the J call TRBJ2-7; 8 nucleotides align to TRBD1. V trimming: 8 bases; J trimming: 1 base; junction bases outside the gene matches: 10. The CDR3 loop spans 15 amino acids. The germline V gene has CDR1 SGHAT and CDR2 FQDESV (reference sequence). The CDR3 is CASRGWTGNSYEQYF. CDR3 nucleotides: TGTGCCAGCCGGGGCTGGACAGGGAATTCCTACGAGCAGTACTTC.

The chain recombines TRBV5-4 with TRBJ1-2, with 8 bases lining up with TRBD1. The germline V gene has CDR1 SGHNT and CDR2 YYREEE (reference sequence). CDR3 size: 13 residues. V lost 4 bases, J lost 3 bases, and 2 bases stayed unmatched. The DNA for the CDR3 is TGTGCCAGCAGCGGCAGGGGGCACTATGGCTACACCTTC. Amino acids: CASSGRGHYGYTF. The entire variable domain, with the rest obtained from reference TRBV5-4 and TRBJ1-2, is as follows: ETGVTQSPTHLIKTRGQQVTLRCSSQSGHNTVSWYQQALGQGPQFIFQYYREEENGRGNFPPRFSGLQFPNYSSELNVNALELDDSALYLCASSGRGHYGYTFGSGTRLTVV.

The chain combines TRBV9 with TRBJ2-5; 10 positions match TRBD2. The junction had 5 bases not matched to a gene; V was cut back by 0 bases and J by 3 bases. Germline V CDR1 and CDR2: SGDLS, YYNGEE. CDR3 length equals 16 residues. The DNA for the CDR3 is TGTGCCAGCAGCGTAGGTGCAACTAGCGGGGAAGAGACCCAGTACTTC. This translates into CASSVGATSGEETQYF.

This chain connects TRBV29-1 to TRBJ1-2, with 9 positions matching TRBD1. The CDR3 has 15 amino acids. Germline-derived CDR1 and CDR2 are SQVTM and ANQGSEA. The V segment lost 5 bases and the J segment 5 bases; nucleotides outside the gene matches: 12. CDR3 nucleotide sequence: TGCAGCGTTTCTCTCCAGGGACAGGGTCGGTATGGCTACACCTTC. Its protein is CSVSLQGQGRYGYTF.

This clone was picked up one time. The CDR3 DNA is TGTGCCAGCAGCGGCCGGGACAGGGAATTACCTAACTATGGCTACACCTTC. It yields the protein CASSGRDRELPNYGYTF. The chain recombines TRBV2 with TRBJ1-2, with 9 positions matching TRBD1. This CDR3 region has 17 residues. Germline V gene data show CDR1 as SNHLY and CDR2 as FYNNEI. With 6 bases clipped from V and 0 bases from J, the junction kept 11 bases outside the gene matches.

V and J are TRBV5-1 and TRBJ2-7; 9 nucleotides agree with TRBD1. V lost 3 bases, J lost 2 bases, and 6 bases stayed unmatched. Germline CDR1 reads SGHRS; CDR2 reads YFSETQ. The CDR3 has 15 amino acids. The CDR3 spells CASSYPDRGTYEQYF. The CDR3 DNA reads as TGCGCCAGCAGCTACCCGGACAGGGGAACCTACGAGCAGTACTTC.

The J gene is TRBJ2-7, the V gene TRBV5-1, with 8 positions matching TRBD2. V was pared by 4 bases and J by 0 bases, with 6 bases of the junction left unmatched. From germline, CDR1 is SGHRS and CDR2 YFSETQ. The CDR3 consists of 15 residues. The CDR3 loop reads CASSTAAGVSYEQYF. The CDR3 nucleotides read TGCGCCAGCAGCACCGCAGCGGGGGTCTCCTACGAGCAGTACTTC.